This T cell receptor beta chain came from a study of shared clonotypes between healthy human individuals. This clone came up once. Each donor was a Caucasian adult residing in Nashville, Tennessee. Generated by immunoSEQ multiplex PCR, the TCRdb table keeps only in-frame clones and is missing some. The data hold roughly 1.5 million clones, with 95% to 99% observed a single time. Source material: naive CD4+ T cells sorted from blood. Noted subset: CD45RA+ positively selected. This sequence originates from a man aged 25 to 40 in good health.

CDR3 loop: CSVRWDSAYEQYF. The CDR3 nucleotides read TGCAGCGTTCGATGGGACTCAGCCTACGAGCAGTACTTC. The chain combines TRBV29-1 with TRBJ2-7, with D tentatively TRBD2 (6 bases). Trimming stripped 5 bases from V and 2 bases from J, with 13 bases between. The CDR3 length is 13 residues. Looked up from germline, CDR1 is SQVTM and CDR2 is ANQGSEA.